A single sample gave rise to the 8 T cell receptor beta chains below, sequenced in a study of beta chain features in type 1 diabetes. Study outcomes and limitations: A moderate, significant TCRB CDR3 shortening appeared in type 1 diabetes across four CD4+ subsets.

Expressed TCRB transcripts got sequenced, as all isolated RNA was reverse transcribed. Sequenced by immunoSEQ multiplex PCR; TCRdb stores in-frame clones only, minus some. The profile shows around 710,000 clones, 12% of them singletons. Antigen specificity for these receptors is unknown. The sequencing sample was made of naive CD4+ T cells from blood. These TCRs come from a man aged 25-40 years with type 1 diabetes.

This CDR3 is CASRGFNEQFF. The CDR3 region has the DNA TGTGCCAGCAGAGGGTTCAATGAGCAGTTCTTC. This chain connects TRBV5-6 to TRBJ2-1, with D unclear. This CDR3 has 11 amino acids. Between the trimmed V and J ends, which lost 5 bases and 6 bases, there was a span of 6 bases. The germline V gene has CDR1 SGHDT and CDR2 YYEEEE.

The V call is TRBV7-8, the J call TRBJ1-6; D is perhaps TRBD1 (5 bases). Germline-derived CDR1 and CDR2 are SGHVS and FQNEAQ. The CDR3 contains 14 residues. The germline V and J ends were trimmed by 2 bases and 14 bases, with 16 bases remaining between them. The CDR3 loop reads CASSLNVGGESLHF. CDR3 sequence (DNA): TGTGCCAGCAGCTTAAATGTTGGGGGAGAGTCCCTCCACTTT.

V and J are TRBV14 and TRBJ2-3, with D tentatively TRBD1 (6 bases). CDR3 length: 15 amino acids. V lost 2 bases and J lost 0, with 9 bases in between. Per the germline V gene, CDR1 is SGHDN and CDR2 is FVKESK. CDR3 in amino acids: CASSQLDRSTDTQYF. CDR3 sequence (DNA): TGTGCCAGCAGCCAACTAGACAGGAGCACAGATACGCAGTATTTT. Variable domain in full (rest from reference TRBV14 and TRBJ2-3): EAGVTQFPSHSVIEKGQTVTLRCDPISGHDNLYWYRRVMGKEIKFLLHFVKESKQDESGMPNNRFLAERTGGTYSTLKVQPAELEDSGVYFCASSQLDRSTDTQYFGPGTRLTVL.

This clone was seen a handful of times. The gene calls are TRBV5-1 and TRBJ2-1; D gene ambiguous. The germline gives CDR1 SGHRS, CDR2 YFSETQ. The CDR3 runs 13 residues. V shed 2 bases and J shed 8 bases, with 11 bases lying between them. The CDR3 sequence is CASSLGHADEQFF. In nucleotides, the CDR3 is TGCGCCAGCAGCTTAGGGCACGCAGATGAGCAGTTCTTC.

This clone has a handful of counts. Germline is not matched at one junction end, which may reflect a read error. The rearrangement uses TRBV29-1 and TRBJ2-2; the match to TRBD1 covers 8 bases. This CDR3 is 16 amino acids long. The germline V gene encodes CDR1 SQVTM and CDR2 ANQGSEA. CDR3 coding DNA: TGCAGCGTGGAAGGCAGGGGGCTACGTGGCACCGGGGAGCTGTTTTTT. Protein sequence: CSVEGRGLRGTGELFF.

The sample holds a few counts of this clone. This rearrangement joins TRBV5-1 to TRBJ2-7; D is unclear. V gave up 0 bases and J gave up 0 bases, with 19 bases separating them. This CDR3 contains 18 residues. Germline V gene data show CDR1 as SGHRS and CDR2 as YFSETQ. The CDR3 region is CASSLANSGSQSSYEQYF. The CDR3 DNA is TGCGCCAGCAGCTTGGCCAATTCTGGCAGCCAGAGCTCCTACGAGCAGTACTTC.

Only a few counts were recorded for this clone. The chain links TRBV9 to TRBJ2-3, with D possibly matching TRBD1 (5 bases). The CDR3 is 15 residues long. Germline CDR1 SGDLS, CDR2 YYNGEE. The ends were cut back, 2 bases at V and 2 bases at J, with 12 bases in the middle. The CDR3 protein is CASSVQGWATDTQYF. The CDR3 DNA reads TGTGCCAGCAGCGTCCAGGGATGGGCCACAGATACGCAGTATTTT. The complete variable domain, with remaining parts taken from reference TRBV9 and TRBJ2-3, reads DSGVTQTPKHLITATGQRVTLRCSPRSGDLSVYWYQQSLDQGLQFLIQYYNGEERAKGNILERFSAQQFPDLHSELNLSSLELGDSALYFCASSVQGWATDTQYFGPGTRLTVL.

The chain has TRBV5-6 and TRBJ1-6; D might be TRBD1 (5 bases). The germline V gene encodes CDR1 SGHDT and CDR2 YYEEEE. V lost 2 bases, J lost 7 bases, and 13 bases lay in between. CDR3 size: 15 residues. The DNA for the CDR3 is TGTGCCAGCAGCTTCCCCGGACATCTCAATTCACCCCTCCACTTT. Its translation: CASSFPGHLNSPLHF.